This entry lists 11 T cell receptor beta chains sequenced from one sample in a study of blood T cell repertoires in COVID-19. The protocol was immunoSEQ multiplex PCR, while the TCRdb copy is restricted to in-frame clones and leaves out a portion. The sample includes about 110,000 clones, over 75% of them seen just once. The sequenced sample was peripheral blood. These receptors all come from a woman of 80 years or more with active or convalescent COVID-19.

The V gene is TRBV3-1 (or the pseudogene TRBV3-2), the J gene TRBJ2-1; 7 nucleotides align to TRBD1. The CDR3 consists of 16 residues. Germline V gene sequence: CDR1 LGHDT, CDR2 YNNKEL (reference sequence). The V segment lost 4 bases and the J segment 15 bases; nucleotides outside the gene matches: 21. The CDR3 sequence is CASSLSPETGLAPAFF. The CDR3 nucleotides read TGTGCCAGCAGCCTCTCACCAGAGACAGGGTTGGCTCCGGCGTTCTTC.

This clone was picked up a small number of times. V and J are TRBV28 and TRBJ2-5; 8 positions agree with TRBD2. The CDR3 runs to 15 residues. The germline V gene has CDR1 MDHEN and CDR2 SYDVKM. J gave up 6 bases and V 5 bases, and 11 bases lay outside the gene matches. CDR3 protein: CASSTPSGSVKTQYF. For the CDR3, the DNA is TGTGCCAGCAGTACACCGAGCGGGAGCGTTAAGACCCAGTACTTC.

The chain uses TRBV9 and TRBJ2-1, with D possibly TRBD2 on 5 matching bases. The V gene lost 3 bases and the J gene lost 1 base, with 11 bases spanning the gap. In germline, CDR1 is SGDLS, CDR2 YYNGEE. The CDR3 loop spans 15 amino acids. The CDR3 DNA sequence: TGTGCCAGCAGCGCGGCCGGGATTTCCTACAATGAGCAGTTCTTC. Its protein product is CASSAAGISYNEQFF. The full variable domain, rest sourced from reference TRBV9 and TRBJ2-1, is DSGVTQTPKHLITATGQRVTLRCSPRSGDLSVYWYQQSLDQGLQFLIQYYNGEERAKGNILERFSAQQFPDLHSELNLSSLELGDSALYFCASSAAGISYNEQFFGPGTRLTVL.

The rearrangement joins TRBV6-5 to TRBJ1-2, with 9 bases matching TRBD1. There are 15 residues in the CDR3. Unmatched junction bases numbered 10, after V lost 8 bases and J lost 3 bases. Germline V gene sequence: CDR1 MNHEY, CDR2 SVGAGI. Here the CDR3 DNA reads TGTGCCAGCCGTCCCGGGACAGGGTACGACTATGGCTACACCTTC. Its protein is CASRPGTGYDYGYTF.

The CDR3 here is CASSLGPGSGDEQYF. The CDR3 nucleotides read TGTGCCAGCAGCTTAGGCCCGGGAAGTGGCGACGAGCAGTACTTC. V is TRBV7-7 and J is TRBJ2-7; a weak D match, TRBD2 (5 bases). V shed 1 base and J shed 5 bases, with 15 bases lying between them. Germline V gene lookup returns CDR1 SSHAT and CDR2 FNYEAQ (reference sequence). This CDR3 has 15 residues. The full variable domain, with the rest looked up from reference TRBV7-7 and TRBJ2-7, is GAGVSQSPRYKVTKRGQDVTLRCDPISSHATLYWYQQALGQGPEFLTYFNYEAQPDKSGLPSDRFSAERPEGSISTLTIQRTEQRDSAMYRCASSLGPGSGDEQYFGPGTRLTVT.

The chain carries TRBV18 and TRBJ1-5, with TRBD1 matching over 7 bases. CDR3 length equals 21 residues. V shed 1 base and J 0 bases; nucleotides not matched to a gene: 18. Germline-derived CDR1 and CDR2 are KGHSH and LQKENI. The CDR3 is CASSPRCRKNDREISNQPQHF. Here the CDR3 DNA reads TGTGCCAGCTCACCACGTTGCCGGAAGAATGACAGGGAGATTAGCAATCAGCCCCAGCATTTT.

This chain uses TRBV2 with TRBJ2-7, with 7 positions matching TRBD1. Unmatched junction bases numbered 4, after V lost 4 bases and J lost 1 base. Germline V gene lookup returns CDR1 SNHLY and CDR2 FYNNEI. The CDR3 is 14 amino acids. The CDR3 here is CASSVGTESYEQYF. The CDR3 bases are TGTGCCAGCAGTGTGGGGACAGAGTCCTACGAGCAGTACTTC.

The chain links TRBV6-1 to TRBJ2-1; possible D gene TRBD2, 6 bases. Germline lookup yields CDR1 MNHNS and CDR2 SASEGT. This CDR3 is 15 amino acids long. Trimming removed 2 bases from V and 1 base from J, with 9 bases in between. CDR3 coding DNA: TGTGCCAGCAGTGAAAGGACTACTTCCTACAATGAGCAGTTCTTC. Translation: CASSERTTSYNEQFF.

The chain combines TRBV11-2 with TRBJ2-7, with 8 bases matching TRBD1. CDR1 SGHAT and CDR2 FQNNGV come from the germline V gene. The CDR3 consists of 14 residues. Trimming at V came to 3 bases and at J to 0 bases, leaving 1 base not matched to a gene. The CDR3 DNA reads TGTGCCAGCAGCTTGGACAGGGACTCCTACGAGCAGTACTTC. Its protein is CASSLDRDSYEQYF.

This clone was observed once. The rearrangement joins TRBV6-2 or TRBV6-3 to TRBJ1-2, with 9 bases lining up with TRBD1. The CDR3 is 15 residues long. CDR1 is MNHEY and CDR2 is SVGEGT in the germline V gene. Trimming removed 2 bases from V and 7 bases from J; junction bases left unmatched: 8. The CDR3 loop is CASSYHPGQGGGYTF. In nucleotides, the CDR3 is TGTGCCAGCAGTTACCATCCGGGACAGGGTGGTGGCTACACCTTC.

The chain uses TRBV3-1 (or the pseudogene TRBV3-2) and TRBJ2-2, with 7 nucleotides matching TRBD2. After removal of 4 bases from V and 7 bases from J, the junction contained 6 bases not matched to a gene. CDR1 and CDR2 (germline): LGHDT, YNNKEL (reference sequence). The CDR3 consists of 14 residues. This CDR3 reads CASSLGLVGGELFF. The DNA for the CDR3 is TGTGCCAGCAGCCTCGGACTAGTGGGCGGGGAGCTGTTTTTT.